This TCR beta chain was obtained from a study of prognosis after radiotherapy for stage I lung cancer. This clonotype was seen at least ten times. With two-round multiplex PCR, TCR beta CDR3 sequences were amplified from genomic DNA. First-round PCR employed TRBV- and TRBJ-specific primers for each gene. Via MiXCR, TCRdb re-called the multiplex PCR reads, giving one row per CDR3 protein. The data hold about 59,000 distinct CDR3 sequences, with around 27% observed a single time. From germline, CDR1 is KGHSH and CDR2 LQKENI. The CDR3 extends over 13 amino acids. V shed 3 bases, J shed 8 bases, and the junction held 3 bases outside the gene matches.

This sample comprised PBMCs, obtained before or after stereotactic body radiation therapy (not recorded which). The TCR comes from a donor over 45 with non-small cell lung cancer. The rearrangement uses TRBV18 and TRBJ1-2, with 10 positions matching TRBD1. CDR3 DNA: TGTGCCAGCTCACCTTCGGACAGGGGGGGCTACACCTTC. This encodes CASSPSDRGGYTF.